The 10 T cell receptor beta chains reported below all come from one sample, sequenced in a study of cytomegalovirus exposure and HLA in healthy donors. PCR amplification relied on 60 Vbeta primers (plus 13 Jbeta primers). Assay used: immunoSEQ multiplex PCR; TCRdb lists only in-frame clones, some missing. The table includes about 72,000 clones, 82% detected once. Sample: PBMCs. The receptors derive from a man younger than 35 in good health and CMV-seronegative.

This clone has only one observation. This chain uses TRBV14 with TRBJ1-2; 7 bases map to TRBD1. The germline V gene has CDR1 SGHDN and CDR2 FVKESK. The CDR3 is 14 amino acids. J gave up 8 bases and V 4 bases, and 10 bases lay outside the gene matches. Here the CDR3 reads CASSPRTGLAGYTF. CDR3 bases: TGTGCCAGCAGCCCAAGGACAGGTCTTGCGGGCTACACCTTC. Variable domain in full (rest from reference TRBV14 and TRBJ1-2): EAGVTQFPSHSVIEKGQTVTLRCDPISGHDNLYWYRRVMGKEIKFLLHFVKESKQDESGMPNNRFLAERTGGTYSTLKVQPAELEDSGVYFCASSPRTGLAGYTFGSGTRLTVV.

The genes are TRBV5-1 and TRBJ2-5; 12 bases fit TRBD1. The ends lost 4 bases at V and 4 bases at J; junction bases unmatched: 5. The V gene's germline CDR1 is SGHRS and CDR2 YFSETQ. The length of the CDR3 is 15 residues. The CDR3 loop is CASSAGTGGGETQYF. The CDR3 bases are TGCGCCAGCAGCGCCGGGACAGGGGGCGGAGAGACCCAGTACTTC. The variable domain in full, with the rest retrieved from reference TRBV5-1 and TRBJ2-5, is KAGVTQTPRYLIKTRGQQVTLSCSPISGHRSVSWYQQTPGQGLQFLFEYFSETQRNKGNFPGRFSGRQFSNSRSEMNVSTLELGDSALYLCASSAGTGGGETQYFGPGTRLLVL.

The rearrangement joins TRBV30 to TRBJ2-5; 11 bases fit TRBD2. Unmatched junction bases numbered 10, after V lost 2 bases and J lost 5 bases. CDR3 size: 16 residues. CDR1 and CDR2 (germline): GTSNPN, SVGIG (reference sequence). This CDR3 is CAWSPLRLAGGETQYF. The DNA of the CDR3 is TGTGCCTGGAGTCCCCTCCGGCTAGCGGGAGGCGAGACCCAGTACTTC.

The gene calls are TRBV21-1 and TRBJ2-7; the D call TRBD2 from the table was never checked on the DNA. TRBV21-1 constitutes a pseudogene. The CDR3 loop spans 14 amino acids. The CDR3 loop reads CASIPGRGGYEQYF. The CDR3 DNA reads as TGTGCCAGCATCCCGGGGAGGGGTGGGTACGAGCAGTACTTC.

J is TRBJ1-6 and V is TRBV19; unclear D gene. The germline V gene has CDR1 LNHDA and CDR2 SQIVND (reference sequence). The ends were cut back, 6 bases at V and 8 bases at J, with 17 bases in the middle. The CDR3 runs 15 residues. CDR3 amino acids: CASSERLPRDSPLHF. In DNA form, the CDR3 reads TGTGCCAGTAGCGAAAGACTCCCGAGGGATTCACCCCTCCACTTT. The full variable domain, rest sourced from reference TRBV19 and TRBJ1-6, is DGGITQSPKYLFRKEGQNVTLSCEQNLNHDAMYWYRQDPGQGLRLIYYSQIVNDFQKGDIAEGYSVSREKKESFPLTVTSAQKNPTAFYLCASSERLPRDSPLHFGNGTRLTVT.

This chain connects TRBV28 to TRBJ2-7, with TRBD2 matching 12 bases. The junction had 17 bases not matched to a gene; V was cut back by 7 bases and J by 1 base. Per germline, CDR1 MDHEN and CDR2 SYDVKM. This CDR3 is 19 amino acids long. The CDR3: CASTFRLAGGVGMSYEQYF. For the CDR3, the DNA is TGTGCCAGCACTTTTCGGCTAGCGGGAGGGGTGGGAATGTCCTACGAGCAGTACTTC.

The CDR3 sequence: CASSYSGTSDDEQFF. CDR3 nucleotide sequence: TGTGCCAGCAGTTACTCCGGGACTAGTGACGATGAGCAGTTCTTC. The chain couples TRBV6-6 to TRBJ2-1; 8 nucleotides match TRBD2. Per the germline V gene, CDR1 is MNHNY and CDR2 is SVGAGI (reference sequence). The CDR3 loop spans 15 amino acids. The V gene end was trimmed by 0 bases and the J gene end by 8 bases; junction bases not matched to a gene: 6.

Here the CDR3 reads CASSPIAGAYEQYF. CDR3 nucleotide sequence: TGTGCCAGCAGCCCTATAGCGGGGGCCTACGAGCAGTACTTC. This chain uses TRBV7-9 with TRBJ2-7; 9 nucleotides line up with TRBD2. This CDR3 is 14 amino acids long. Trimming took 5 bases from V and 2 from J; bases not matched to a gene: 4. CDR1 is SEHNR and CDR2 is FQNEAQ in the germline V gene (reference sequence). The full variable domain, completed using reference TRBV7-9 and TRBJ2-7, is DTGVSQNPRHKITKRGQNVTFRCDPISEHNRLYWYRQTLGQGPEFLTYFQNEAQLEKSRLLSDRFSAERPKGSFSTLEIQRTEQGDSAMYLCASSPIAGAYEQYFGPGTRLTVT.

A remark on this clone: The same CDR3 also results from other DNA sequences found in this sample. This chain uses TRBV6-6 with TRBJ1-1; D unresolved. The CDR3 loop spans 13 amino acids. V was pared by 11 bases and J by 1 base, with 14 bases between. Germline V gives CDR1 MNHNY, CDR2 SVGAGI (reference sequence). DNA of the CDR3: TGTGCCGCACTAGGAGGCCCGAACACTGAAGCTTTCTTT. Translation gives CAALGGPNTEAFF.

V gene TRBV2 combines with J gene TRBJ2-6; D not resolved. Germline-derived CDR1 and CDR2 are SNHLY and FYNNEI. Trimming removed 8 bases at V and 2 bases at J, with 16 bases between. The CDR3 extends over 16 amino acids. The CDR3 DNA sequence: TGTGCCAGCGGAACAGTGTCTGTCCCTGGGGCCAACGTCCTGACTTTC. Amino acids: CASGTVSVPGANVLTF.